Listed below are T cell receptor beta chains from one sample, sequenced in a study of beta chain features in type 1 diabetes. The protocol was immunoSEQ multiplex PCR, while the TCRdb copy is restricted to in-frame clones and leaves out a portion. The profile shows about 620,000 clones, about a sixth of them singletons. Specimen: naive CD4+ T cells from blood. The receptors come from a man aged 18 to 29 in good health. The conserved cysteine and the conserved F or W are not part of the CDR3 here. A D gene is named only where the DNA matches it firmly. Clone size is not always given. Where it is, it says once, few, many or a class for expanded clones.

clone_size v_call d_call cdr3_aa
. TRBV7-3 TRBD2 ASSLALTSGSYEQF
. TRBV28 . ASSLAGTNEKLF
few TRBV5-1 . ASSFMADGELF
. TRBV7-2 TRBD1 ASSKDRGSGANVLT
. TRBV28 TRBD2 ASSFDFSGRQSYEQY
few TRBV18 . ASSPGQRGVGKNIQY
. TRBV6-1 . ASSEPGSLQNIQY
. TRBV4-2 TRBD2 ASSRLPSGAELF
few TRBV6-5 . ASSYSLARSYEQY
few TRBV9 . ASSVAGLGNTEAF
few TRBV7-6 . ASSFRISGTLLTDTQY
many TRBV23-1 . ASSLSRAGQPQH
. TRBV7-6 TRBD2 ASSQGLAGGRETQY
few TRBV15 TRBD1 ATSTRDRGLGETQY
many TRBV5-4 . ASSVQGSKNIQY
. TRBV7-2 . ASSLLRGRGEQY
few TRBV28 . ASSLSDQPQH